The rows below give T cell receptor beta chains drawn from one sample of a study of Ad26.COV2.S vaccination and SARS-CoV-2 variants. Repertoires were generated with immunoSEQ multiplex PCR, while TCRdb's copy carries only in-frame clones and drops some. The table includes roughly 92,000 clones, about four fifths detected once. This specimen consisted of peripheral blood, obtained after recovery from COVID-19. These receptors were collected from a human donor who had recovered from COVID-19. The conserved cysteine and the conserved F or W are not part of the CDR3 here.

>TRBV19|TRBJ2-1
ASSIEDNKYNEQF
>TRBV5-4|TRBJ2-5
ASSRSGTAQETQY
>TRBV5-1|TRBJ2-7
ASSGGIFGGADEQY
>TRBV7-6|TRBJ2-3
ASSPIGLAGGDTQY
>TRBV4-2|TRBJ1-2
ASSPVMGQAKIYGYT
>TRBV21-1|TRBJ1-1
ASSKIRACRATEAF
>TRBV5-8|TRBJ2-7
ASSLFGTLREQY
>TRBV6-5|TRBJ2-3
ASSYSGKTTDTQY
>TRBV29-1|TRBJ1-1
SVVSWTGETEAF
>TRBV4-2|TRBJ1-1
ASSQGLVANTEAF
>TRBV5-8|TRBJ1-2
ASSLTGRSGYT
>TRBV27|TRBJ1-1
ASSPPWGEAF
>TRBV28|TRBJ1-5
ASSTPDRVSNQPQH
>TRBV19|TRBJ2-7
ASSAEQGALNYEQY
>TRBV3-1/TRBV3-2|TRBJ2-7
ASSQGTYEQY
>TRBV5-4|TRBJ2-1
ASSLLAGGGDEQF
>TRBV7-3|TRBJ2-1
ASTRTSGSYNEQF